The entry below gives a single T cell receptor beta chain sequence along with its context. This sample was taken from a study of control samples from healthy donors and cancer patients. TCRdb's table, derived via immunoSEQ multiplex PCR, lists solely in-frame clones and lacks some. The data hold roughly 76,000 clones, with 85% to 95% observed a single time. V was clipped by 6 bases and J by 5 bases; unmatched bases: 8. The CDR3 spans 14 residues. The germline V gene has CDR1 KGHSH and CDR2 LQKENI. The sample comprised blood. V and J are TRBV18 and TRBJ1-1; TRBD1 matches 8 bases. This clonotype was obtained from a woman aged 35 to 49 in good health. CDR3 nucleotide sequence: TGTGCCAGCTCGGCACAGGGGGAGGGGACTGAAGCTTTCTTT. It specifies CASSAQGEGTEAFF.